This record covers a single T cell receptor (beta chain). The antigen remains undetermined. Sequencing used immunoSEQ multiplex PCR; TCRdb keeps in-frame clones, though not all of them. The table lists about 2 million clones, roughly 95% of them singletons. This entry belongs to a study of shared clonotypes between healthy human individuals. Terminally differentiated effector memory CD45RA+ cells were excluded from the naive CD8 cells, which were CD45RO-negative and positively selected for CCR7. Caucasian adults residing in Nashville, Tennessee made up all the donors. Study-level findings and limits: Despite large depth, rarefaction showed incomplete sorted-subset sequencing. Generation probabilities of non-shared clonotypes were lower (relative to those shared by all four donors).

The V end was cut by 5 bases, the J end by 5 bases, with 16 bases between. Per the germline V gene, CDR1 is SEHNR and CDR2 is FQNEAQ (reference sequence). The CDR3 sequence is 15 residues long. The rearrangement joins TRBV7-9 to TRBJ2-1; D remains ambiguous. This TCR was sampled from a man between 18 and 29 years old in good health. Sequencing used naive CD8+ T cells sorted from blood. The CDR3 nucleotides are TGTGCCAGCAGCGAAACAGCCCTATCTAACAATGAGCAGTTCTTC. The encoded protein is CASSETALSNNEQFF.